This T cell receptor beta chain was found in a study of T cells in Graves' hyperthyroidism and ophthalmopathy. Comment on this clonotype: The target antigen is unknown. One junction end does not reproduce the germline sequence, and a read error may be involved.

The CDR3 regions of TCR beta were amplified from RNA transcripts. Primed by the HTBI set, a first-round RT-PCR was run on the TCR CDR3. MiXCR was run by TCRdb on the multiplex PCR reads, yielding one entry per CDR3 protein. The sample yields hundreds of thousands of distinct CDR3 sequences, 14% seen once. Study-wide results and limits: Most thyroid clonotypes expanded above 0.001 appeared in blood too.

Germline CDR1 and CDR2: MNHNS and SASEGT. The CDR3 runs 14 residues. Stable Graves' hyperthyroidism denoted no ophthalmopathy progression over 18 months. The gene calls are TRBV6-1 and TRBJ2-2, with a weak D call TRBD2 (5 bases). Material: blood. This clonotype was obtained from a woman younger than 30 with Graves' hyperthyroidism. CDR3 sequence reads: CASSLDTVTGDLFF. The DNA of the CDR3 is TGTGCCAGCAGCCTGGATACGGTCACCGGGGATCTGTTTTTT.